This T cell receptor beta chain was captured in a study of shared clonotypes between healthy human individuals. The length of the CDR3 is 14 residues. The germline gives CDR1 MNHEY, CDR2 SMNVEV (reference sequence). V trimming: 4 bases; J trimming: 2 bases; junction bases outside the gene matches: 5. Naivety among CD8 cells was defined by CD45RO negativity and positive CCR7 selection, thereby excluding terminally differentiated effector memory CD45RA+ cells. Repertoires were generated with immunoSEQ multiplex PCR, while TCRdb's copy carries only in-frame clones and drops some. Here the sample spans roughly 2,000,000 clones, 85% to 95% being singletons.

The chain carries TRBV27 and TRBJ2-7; 7 nucleotides agree with TRBD2. This clonotype originated in a man aged 18 to 29 in good health. Some clones in this sample may be carry-over from other donors' samples. The material sequenced was naive CD8+ T cells from PBMCs. The DNA of the CDR3 is TGTGCCAGCAGTTCGAGCGGGGCCACCTACGAGCAGTACTTC. Protein: CASSSSGATYEQYF.